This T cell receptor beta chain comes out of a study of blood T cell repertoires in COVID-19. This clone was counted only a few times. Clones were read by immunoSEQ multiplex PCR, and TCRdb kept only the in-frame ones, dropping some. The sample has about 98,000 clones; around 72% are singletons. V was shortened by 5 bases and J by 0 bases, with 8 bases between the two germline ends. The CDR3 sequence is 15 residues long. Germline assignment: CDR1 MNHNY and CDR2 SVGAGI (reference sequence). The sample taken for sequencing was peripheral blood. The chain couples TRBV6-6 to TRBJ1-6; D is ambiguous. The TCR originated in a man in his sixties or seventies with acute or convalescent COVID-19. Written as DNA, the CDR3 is TGTGCCAGCAGTCCACAGAGCTCCTATAATTCACCCCTCCACTTT. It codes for CASSPQSSYNSPLHF.